This TCR beta chain was identified during a study of breast tumors, draining lymph nodes, adjacent tissues. TCRdb re-derived calls from the multiplex PCR reads in MiXCR, one entry per CDR3 protein. This sample has roughly 15,000 distinct CDR3 sequences, with around 47% found just once. Overall study results and limits: The lymph node origin of tumor T cells was framed as consistent with a hypothesis, not demonstrated. Luminal-like breast cancer showed significantly greater tumor-nontumor repertoire similarity than basal-like breast cancer did. Compared with lymph nodes, tumors were less diverse; compared with nontumor tissue, more.

Germline-derived CDR1 and CDR2 are MNHEY and SVGEGT. V lost 2 bases, J lost 6 bases, and 10 bases lay in between. CDR3 length: 13 amino acids. This clonotype was counted ten times or more. The antigen is unknown. The sequenced sample was tumor-adjacent breast tissue. V usage is TRBV6-2 or TRBV6-3 and J usage is TRBJ1-2; D possibly corresponds to TRBD1 (6 bases). The sequence derives from a female donor with breast cancer. Some clones in this sample may be carry-over from other donors' samples. The CDR3 DNA follows: TGTGCCAGCAGTTACGGCAGGGGAGATGGCTACACCTTC. Protein: CASSYGRGDGYTF.